The sequence of this T cell receptor beta chain was determined in a study of neoadjuvant anti-PD-1 for oral cavity cancer. Study details: Non-progressing patients received a fourth nivolumab dose near day 43, then surgery on days 50-56.

Stated time point: after neoadjuvant nivolumab, at surgical resection. Patients had HPV-negative, locally advanced oral cavity squamous cell carcinoma. Clones were sequenced by immunoSEQ multiplex PCR, and TCRdb holds only the in-frame ones, with some missing. The sample records about 13,000 clones, about two thirds being singletons. The CDR3 is made up of 15 amino acids. The V and J ends lost 2 bases and 5 bases, in that order; junction bases with no gene match: 3. From germline, CDR1 is SGHRS and CDR2 YFSETQ. The V call is TRBV5-1, the J call TRBJ2-5; 13 nucleotides match TRBD2. The sample in question was PBMCs, obtained after nivolumab (anti-PD-1) treatment. The sequence was collected from a person between 40 and 80 years old with oral cavity squamous cell carcinoma. The CDR3 protein is CASSFGTSGIETQYF. As DNA, the CDR3 is TGCGCCAGCAGCTTCGGGACTAGCGGGATCGAGACCCAGTACTTC.